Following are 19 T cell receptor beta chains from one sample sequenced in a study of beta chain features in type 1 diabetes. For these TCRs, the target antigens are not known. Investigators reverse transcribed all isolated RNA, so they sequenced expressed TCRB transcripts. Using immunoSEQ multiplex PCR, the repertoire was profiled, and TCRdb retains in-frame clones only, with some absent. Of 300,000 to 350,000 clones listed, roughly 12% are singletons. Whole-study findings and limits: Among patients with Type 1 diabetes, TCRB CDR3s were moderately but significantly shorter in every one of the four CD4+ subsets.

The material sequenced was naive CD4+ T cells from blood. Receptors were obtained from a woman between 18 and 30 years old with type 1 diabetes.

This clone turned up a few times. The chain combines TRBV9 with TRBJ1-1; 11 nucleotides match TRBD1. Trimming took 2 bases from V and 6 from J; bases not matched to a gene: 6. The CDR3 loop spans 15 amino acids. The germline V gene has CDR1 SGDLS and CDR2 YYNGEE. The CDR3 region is CASSVGQGAMSEAFF. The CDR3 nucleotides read TGTGCCAGCAGCGTCGGACAGGGGGCAATGTCTGAAGCTTTCTTT.

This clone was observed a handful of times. CDR3 DNA sequence: TGTGCCAGCAGTGAGGGTGGGCAGCCCCAGCATTTT. The encoded protein is CASSEGGQPQHF. J is TRBJ1-5 and V is TRBV6-6; D is unclear. V lost 5 bases, J lost 7 bases, and 9 bases lay in between. In germline, CDR1 is MNHNY, CDR2 SVGAGI (reference sequence). This CDR3 has 12 residues.

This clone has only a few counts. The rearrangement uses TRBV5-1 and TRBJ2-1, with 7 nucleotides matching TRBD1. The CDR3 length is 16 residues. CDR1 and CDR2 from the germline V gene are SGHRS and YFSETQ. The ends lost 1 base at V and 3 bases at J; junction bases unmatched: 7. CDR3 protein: CASSLQGTVIYNEQFF. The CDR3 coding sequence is TGCGCCAGCAGCTTGCAGGGGACAGTGATCTACAATGAGCAGTTCTTC. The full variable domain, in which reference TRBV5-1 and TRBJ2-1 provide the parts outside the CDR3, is KAGVTQTPRYLIKTRGQQVTLSCSPISGHRSVSWYQQTPGQGLQFLFEYFSETQRNKGNFPGRFSGRQFSNSRSEMNVSTLELGDSALYLCASSLQGTVIYNEQFFGPGTRLTVL.

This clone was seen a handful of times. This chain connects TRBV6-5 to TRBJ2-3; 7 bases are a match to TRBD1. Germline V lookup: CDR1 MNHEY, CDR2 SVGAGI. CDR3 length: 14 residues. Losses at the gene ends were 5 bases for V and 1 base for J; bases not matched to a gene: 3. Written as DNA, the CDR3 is TGTGCCAGCAGTCAAGACAGGGGCACAGATACGCAGTATTTT. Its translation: CASSQDRGTDTQYF.

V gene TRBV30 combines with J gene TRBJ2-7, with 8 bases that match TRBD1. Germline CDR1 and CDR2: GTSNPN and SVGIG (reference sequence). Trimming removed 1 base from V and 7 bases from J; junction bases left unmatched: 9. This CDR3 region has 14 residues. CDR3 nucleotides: TGTGCCTGGAGTGCCCTACAGGGGGGATTAGAGCAGTACTTC. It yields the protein CAWSALQGGLEQYF.

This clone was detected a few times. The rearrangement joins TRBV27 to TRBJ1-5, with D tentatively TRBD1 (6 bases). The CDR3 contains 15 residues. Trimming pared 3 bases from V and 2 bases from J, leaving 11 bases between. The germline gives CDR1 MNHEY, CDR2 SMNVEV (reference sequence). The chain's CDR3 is CASSFTRGGNQPQHF. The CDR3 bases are TGTGCCAGCAGTTTCACCAGGGGTGGCAATCAGCCCCAGCATTTT.

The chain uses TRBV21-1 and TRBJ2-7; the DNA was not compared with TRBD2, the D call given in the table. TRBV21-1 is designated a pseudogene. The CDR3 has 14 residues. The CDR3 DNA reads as TGTGCCAACGGGGCGGGAGGGCCGTCCTACGAGCAGTACGTC. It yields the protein CANGAGGPSYEQYV.

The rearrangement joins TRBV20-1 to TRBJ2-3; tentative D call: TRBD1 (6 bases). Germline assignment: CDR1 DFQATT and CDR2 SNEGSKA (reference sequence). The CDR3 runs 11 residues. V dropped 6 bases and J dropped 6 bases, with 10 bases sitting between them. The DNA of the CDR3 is TGCAGTGCCCTAAGGGGGGATACGCAGTATTTT. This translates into CSALRGDTQYF.

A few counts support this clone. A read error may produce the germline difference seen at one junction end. CDR3 nucleotides: TGTGCCAGCAGCCTCGGACAGGGCTCCACCTTT. It codes for CASSLGQGSTF. The rearrangement joins TRBV7-9 to TRBJ1-1; the match to TRBD1 covers 8 bases. This CDR3 is 11 amino acids long. Germline assignment: CDR1 SEHNR and CDR2 FQNEAQ (reference sequence).

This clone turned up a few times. The CDR3 DNA reads as TGTGCCAGCAGCCTATCCGGGACTAGCGGGAGCAATGAGCAGTTCTTC. Its protein product is CASSLSGTSGSNEQFF. The rearrangement links TRBV7-3 to TRBJ2-1; TRBD2 aligns across 14 bases. The length of the CDR3 is 16 residues. Germline CDR1 reads SGHTA; CDR2 reads FQGTGA. Trimming took 5 bases from V and 6 from J; bases not matched to a gene: 6.

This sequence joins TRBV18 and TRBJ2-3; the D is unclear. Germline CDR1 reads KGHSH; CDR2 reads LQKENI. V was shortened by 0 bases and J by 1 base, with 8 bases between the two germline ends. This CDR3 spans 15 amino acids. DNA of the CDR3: TGTGCCAGCTCACCACCGGCAGTCCGCACAGATACGCAGTATTTT. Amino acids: CASSPPAVRTDTQYF.

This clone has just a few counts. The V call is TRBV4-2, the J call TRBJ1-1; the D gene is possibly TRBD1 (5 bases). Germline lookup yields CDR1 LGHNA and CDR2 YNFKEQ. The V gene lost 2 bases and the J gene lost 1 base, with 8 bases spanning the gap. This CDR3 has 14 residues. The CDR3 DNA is TGTGCCAGCAGCCAACAGGGTTCGAACACTGAAGCTTTCTTT. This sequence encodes CASSQQGSNTEAFF.

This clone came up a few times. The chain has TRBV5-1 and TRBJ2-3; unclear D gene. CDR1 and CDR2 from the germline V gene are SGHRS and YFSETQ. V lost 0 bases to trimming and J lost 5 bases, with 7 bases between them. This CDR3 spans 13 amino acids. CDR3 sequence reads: CASSLDGRDTQYF. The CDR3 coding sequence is TGCGCCAGCAGCTTGGATGGGCGAGATACGCAGTATTTT. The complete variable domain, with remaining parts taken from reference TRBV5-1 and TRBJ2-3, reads KAGVTQTPRYLIKTRGQQVTLSCSPISGHRSVSWYQQTPGQGLQFLFEYFSETQRNKGNFPGRFSGRQFSNSRSEMNVSTLELGDSALYLCASSLDGRDTQYFGPGTRLTVL.

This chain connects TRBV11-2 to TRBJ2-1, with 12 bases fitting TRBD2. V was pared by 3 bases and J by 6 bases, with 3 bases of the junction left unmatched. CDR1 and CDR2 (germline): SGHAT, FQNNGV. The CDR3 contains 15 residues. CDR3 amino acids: CASSLTSGSFNEQFF. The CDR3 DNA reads TGTGCCAGCAGCTTGACTAGCGGGAGTTTCAATGAGCAGTTCTTC.

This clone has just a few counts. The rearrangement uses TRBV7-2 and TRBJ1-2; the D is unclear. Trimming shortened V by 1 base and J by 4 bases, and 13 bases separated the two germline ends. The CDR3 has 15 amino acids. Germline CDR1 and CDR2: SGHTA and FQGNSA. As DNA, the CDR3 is TGTGCCAGCAGCTTAGTGCGACCGGGTACCTATGGCTACACCTTC. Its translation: CASSLVRPGTYGYTF.

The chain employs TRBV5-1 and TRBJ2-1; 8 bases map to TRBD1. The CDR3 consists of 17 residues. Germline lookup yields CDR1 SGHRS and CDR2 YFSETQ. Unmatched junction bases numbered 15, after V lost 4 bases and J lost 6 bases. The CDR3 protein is CASSLGTGRVEGNEQFF. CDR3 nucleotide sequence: TGCGCCAGCAGCCTCGGGACAGGACGGGTAGAAGGCAATGAGCAGTTCTTC.

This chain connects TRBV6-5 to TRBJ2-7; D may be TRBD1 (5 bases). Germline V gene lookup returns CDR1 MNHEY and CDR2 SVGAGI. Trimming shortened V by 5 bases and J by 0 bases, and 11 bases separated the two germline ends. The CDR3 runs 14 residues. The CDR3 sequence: CASSNQGNSYEQYF. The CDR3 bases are TGTGCCAGCAGTAACCAGGGCAACTCCTACGAGCAGTACTTC.

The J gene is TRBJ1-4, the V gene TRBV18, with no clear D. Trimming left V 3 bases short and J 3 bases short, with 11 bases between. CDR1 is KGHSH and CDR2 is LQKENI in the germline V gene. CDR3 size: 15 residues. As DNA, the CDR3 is TGTGCCAGCTCACCGCAGAACAGCCCTAATGAAAAACTGTTTTTT. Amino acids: CASSPQNSPNEKLFF.

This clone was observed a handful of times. The CDR3 sequence is CASSLGGQGRNEQFF. The CDR3 DNA reads as TGTGCCAGCAGCTTGGGGGGACAGGGTCGAAATGAGCAGTTCTTC. V usage is TRBV5-4 and J usage is TRBJ2-1, with 9 positions matching TRBD1. The CDR3 is 15 residues long. V was pared by 0 bases and J by 7 bases, with 5 bases of the junction left unmatched. The germline CDR1 and CDR2 sequences are SGHNT and YYREEE (reference sequence). Full variable domain (outside the CDR3, taken from reference TRBV5-4 and TRBJ2-1): ETGVTQSPTHLIKTRGQQVTLRCSSQSGHNTVSWYQQALGQGPQFIFQYYREEENGRGNFPPRFSGLQFPNYSSELNVNALELDDSALYLCASSLGGQGRNEQFFGPGTRLTVL.